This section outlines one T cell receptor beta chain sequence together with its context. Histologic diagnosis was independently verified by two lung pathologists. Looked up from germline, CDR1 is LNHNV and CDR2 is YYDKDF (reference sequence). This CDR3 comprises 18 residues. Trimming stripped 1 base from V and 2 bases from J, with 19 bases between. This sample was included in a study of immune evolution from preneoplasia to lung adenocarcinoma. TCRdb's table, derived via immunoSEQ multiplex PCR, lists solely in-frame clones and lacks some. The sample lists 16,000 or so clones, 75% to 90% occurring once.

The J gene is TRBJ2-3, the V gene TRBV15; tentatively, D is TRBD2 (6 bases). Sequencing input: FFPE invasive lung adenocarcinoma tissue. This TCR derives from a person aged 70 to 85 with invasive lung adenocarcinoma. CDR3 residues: CATSRVSFLADNTDTQYF. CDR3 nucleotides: TGTGCCACCAGCAGAGTCTCCTTCTTAGCGGATAACACAGATACGCAGTATTTT.